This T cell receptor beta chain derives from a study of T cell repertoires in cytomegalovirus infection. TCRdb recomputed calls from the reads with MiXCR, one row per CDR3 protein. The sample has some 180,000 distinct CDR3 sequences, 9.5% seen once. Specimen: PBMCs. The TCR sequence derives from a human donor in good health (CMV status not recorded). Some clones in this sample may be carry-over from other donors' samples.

CDR3 residues: CASSLVRVGTEAFF. CDR3 DNA sequence: TGTGCCAGCAGCTTAGTTAGAGTGGGCACTGAAGCTTTCTTT. The chain employs TRBV7-9 and TRBJ1-1; unclear D gene. Germline CDR1 is SEHNR and CDR2 is FQNEAQ (reference sequence). Trimming cost V 1 base and J 4 bases, with 10 bases left between them. This CDR3 spans 14 amino acids.